Each of the 31 T cell receptor beta chains below was sequenced from the same sample in a study of T cell changes during pregnancy in multiple sclerosis. Measured with immunoSEQ multiplex PCR; TCRdb has only the in-frame clones, and not every one. Of 45,000 to 60,000 clones in the sample, 85% to 95% were seen once. The sequencing here drew on peripheral blood, taken in the second trimester of pregnancy. All receptors derive from a female donor with multiple sclerosis, enrolled in a pregnancy study.

This sequence joins TRBV27 and TRBJ2-3, with 11 bases that match TRBD2. The CDR3 is 17 amino acids. Trimming removed 2 bases from V and 4 bases from J; junction bases left unmatched: 8. The germline V gene encodes CDR1 MNHEY and CDR2 SMNVEV (reference sequence). In DNA form, the CDR3 reads TGTGCCAGCAGTTTAAGGCGTCTAGCGGGAGGTCCAGATACGCAGTATTTT. It translates to CASSLRRLAGGPDTQYF.

The chain is built from TRBV7-8 and TRBJ2-7; D possibly corresponds to TRBD2 (6 bases). The CDR3 is made up of 14 amino acids. Trimming removed 6 bases from V and 3 bases from J, with 15 bases in between. The germline V gene encodes CDR1 SGHVS and CDR2 FQNEAQ. The CDR3 DNA reads as TGTGCCAGCAGAAATAGCGGAGGCCTCTACGAGCAGTACTTC. Protein sequence: CASRNSGGLYEQYF.

This chain links TRBV6-1 with TRBJ1-4; D perhaps matches TRBD1 (6 bases). The V end was cut by 3 bases, the J end by 0 bases, with 14 bases between. Per germline, CDR1 MNHNS and CDR2 SASEGT. The CDR3 is made up of 17 amino acids. CDR3 DNA: TGTGCCAGCAGTGAGTGGACAGCCGAAGCAACTAATGAAAAACTGTTTTTT. Protein product: CASSEWTAEATNEKLFF.

The CDR3 DNA follows: TGTGCCAGCAGCCAGGGACAGGACTACGAGCAGTACTTC. Protein product: CASSQGQDYEQYF. This chain joins TRBV7-9 and TRBJ2-7; TRBD1 aligns across 8 bases. The CDR3 is 13 amino acids. Germline V gene data show CDR1 as SEHNR and CDR2 as FQNEAQ (reference sequence). V was pared by 5 bases and J by 3 bases, with 3 bases of the junction left unmatched.

The rearrangement joins TRBV28 to TRBJ1-1; the match to TRBD1 covers 7 bases. V shed 3 bases, J shed 1 base, and the junction held 2 bases outside the gene matches. This CDR3 is built from 14 residues. CDR1 and CDR2 (germline): MDHEN, SYDVKM. Written as DNA, the CDR3 is TGTGCCAGCAGTTTCCGGACAGGGAACACTGAAGCTTTCTTT. It is translated as CASSFRTGNTEAFF.

This rearrangement joins TRBV18 to TRBJ2-1; D call uncertain. The V and J ends lost 3 bases and 7 bases respectively, with 10 bases between them. CDR3 size: 13 residues. Germline lookup yields CDR1 KGHSH and CDR2 LQKENI. CDR3 residues: CASSPTSENEQFF. The CDR3, as DNA: TGTGCCAGCTCACCCACAAGCGAGAATGAGCAGTTCTTC.

This clone was seen once. The chain has TRBV13 and TRBJ2-1; 7 nucleotides align to TRBD2. V trimming: 3 bases; J trimming: 8 bases; junction bases outside the gene matches: 7. The CDR3 has 14 residues. Per the germline V gene, CDR1 is PRHDT and CDR2 is FYEKMQ (reference sequence). The DNA for the CDR3 is TGTGCCAGCAGCTTCCTGGCGGGAGCGTATGAGCAGTTCTTC. Translation: CASSFLAGAYEQFF.

The chain uses TRBV9 and TRBJ2-5; D is possibly TRBD1 (6 bases). The CDR3 is made up of 15 amino acids. Per the germline V gene, CDR1 is SGDLS and CDR2 is YYNGEE. V lost 0 bases and J 5 bases, leaving 14 bases between the germline ends. The CDR3 DNA follows: TGTGCCAGCAGCGTAGACGAAGGGACACGGGAGACCCAGTACTTC. Residues: CASSVDEGTRETQYF.

The rearrangement uses TRBV7-2 and TRBJ2-1; 10 nucleotides align to TRBD2. The V and J ends lost 1 base and 5 bases, in that order; junction bases with no gene match: 14. CDR1 and CDR2 (germline): SGHTA, FQGNSA. The CDR3 spans 19 residues. The CDR3 spells CASSLVPSGSPLGHNEQFF. DNA for the CDR3: TGTGCCAGCAGCTTAGTTCCTAGCGGGAGCCCACTAGGGCACAATGAGCAGTTCTTC.

The V and J genes are TRBV29-1 and TRBJ2-1, with TRBD1 identical over 7 bases. The CDR3 loop spans 13 amino acids. V dropped 4 bases and J dropped 6; count of bases not matched to a gene: 6. Per germline, CDR1 SQVTM and CDR2 ANQGSEA. CDR3 sequence: CSVVGTVGNEQFF. The CDR3 DNA follows: TGCAGCGTTGTGGGGACAGTGGGCAATGAGCAGTTCTTC.

The chain joins TRBV28 to TRBJ1-3; 8 nucleotides match TRBD1. CDR3 length: 13 amino acids. Trimming cost V 9 bases and J 1 base; bases outside gene matches: 2. Germline V gives CDR1 MDHEN, CDR2 SYDVKM. DNA of the CDR3: TGTGCCAGTACAGGGGGGTCTGGAAACACCATATATTTT. Protein product: CASTGGSGNTIYF.

The V gene is TRBV27, the J gene TRBJ2-2, with TRBD2 matching over 11 bases. The CDR3 runs to 18 residues. From germline, CDR1 is MNHEY and CDR2 SMNVEV (reference sequence). Trimming at V came to 4 bases and at J to 1 base, leaving 8 bases not matched to a gene. DNA of the CDR3: TGTGCCAGCAGTTCATATTCCCTAGCGGGAGGGAACACCGGGGAGCTGTTTTTT. Translation: CASSSYSLAGGNTGELFF.

The CDR3 sequence is CASSGTSGAYEQYF. CDR3 nucleotides: TGTGCCAGCAGTGGGACTAGCGGCGCCTACGAGCAGTACTTC. The chain links TRBV6-5 to TRBJ2-7, with TRBD2 matching 11 bases. The V and J ends lost 5 bases and 2 bases, in that order; junction bases with no gene match: 2. The V gene's germline CDR1 is MNHEY and CDR2 SVGAGI. CDR3 length: 14 residues.

The rearrangement uses TRBV19 and TRBJ1-1, with 9 bases aligning to TRBD1. The CDR3 spans 16 residues. V shed 5 bases and J 5 bases; nucleotides not matched to a gene: 12. The germline CDR1 and CDR2 sequences are LNHDA and SQIVND (reference sequence). DNA for the CDR3: TGTGCCAGTAGTCCGGGACAGGGTTCTCTTGGGACTGAAGCTTTCTTT. Translating gives CASSPGQGSLGTEAFF.

CDR3 amino acids: CAWSVHRAYEQYF. The CDR3, as DNA: TGTGCCTGGAGTGTACACAGAGCCTACGAGCAGTACTTC. This rearrangement joins TRBV30 to TRBJ2-7; D remains unclear. Germline values: CDR1 GTSNPN, CDR2 SVGIG (reference sequence). This CDR3 spans 13 amino acids. The V end was cut by 0 bases, the J end by 2 bases, with 8 bases between.

The rearrangement joins TRBV6-5 to TRBJ2-7, with no clear D. Germline values: CDR1 MNHEY, CDR2 SVGAGI. The ends were cut back, 1 base at V and 0 bases at J, with 13 bases in the middle. The CDR3 loop spans 16 amino acids. CDR3 sequence: CASSYFDTASSYEQYF. CDR3 nucleotides: TGTGCCAGCAGTTACTTCGACACGGCCAGCTCCTACGAGCAGTACTTC.

The genes are TRBV9 and TRBJ2-5; 9 nucleotides line up with TRBD2. The CDR3 spans 14 residues. With V trimmed by 0 bases and J by 5 bases, 2 bases remained unmatched. CDR1 is SGDLS, CDR2 YYNGEE, per germline. The CDR3 nucleotides read TGTGCCAGCAGCGTAGCGAGCGGGAGGGAGACCCAGTACTTC. This encodes CASSVASGRETQYF.

This clone was observed a single time. This chain uses TRBV4-3 with TRBJ1-2, with D hard to call. CDR1 and CDR2 from the germline V gene are LGHNA and YSLEER. Trimming shortened V by 0 bases and J by 0 bases, and 8 bases separated the two germline ends. The CDR3 extends over 15 amino acids. CDR3 in DNA: TGCGCCAGCAGCCAAGATCTTGAGGCTAACTATGGCTACACCTTC. Its protein product is CASSQDLEANYGYTF.

The rearrangement links TRBV5-1 to TRBJ2-3, with 15 bases fitting TRBD2. This CDR3 spans 17 amino acids. The trim removed 0 bases at V and 6 bases at J, leaving 5 bases unmatched. Germline-derived CDR1 and CDR2 are SGHRS and YFSETQ. CDR3 region: CASSLGGLAGGYDTQYF. The CDR3 DNA reads TGCGCCAGCAGCTTGGGGGGACTAGCGGGAGGATACGATACGCAGTATTTT.

This rearrangement joins TRBV11-1 to TRBJ1-4; 8 bases align to TRBD1. After removal of 5 bases from V and 4 bases from J, the junction contained 3 bases not matched to a gene. The CDR3 extends over 14 amino acids. Germline values: CDR1 SGHAT, CDR2 FQDESV (reference sequence). CDR3 sequence reads: CASSRGQDNEKLFF. The CDR3 DNA reads TGTGCCAGCAGCCGGGGACAGGATAATGAAAAACTGTTTTTT.

Here the CDR3 reads CASSLRAGRGGGTGELFF. CDR3 nucleotides: TGTGCCAGCAGTTTACGGGCGGGACGGGGTGGGGGCACCGGGGAGCTGTTTTTT. The chain is built from TRBV27 and TRBJ2-2; the D gene is possibly TRBD2 (6 bases). V shed 2 bases and J shed 4 bases, with 20 bases lying between them. The germline gives CDR1 MNHEY, CDR2 SMNVEV (reference sequence). The CDR3 contains 18 residues.

The chain employs TRBV7-2 and TRBJ2-7; 9 bases fit TRBD2. CDR1 is SGHTA, CDR2 FQGNSA, per germline. The CDR3 is made up of 15 amino acids. V gave up 5 bases and J gave up 5 bases; unmatched junction bases: 10. CDR3 protein: CASSPQGSGSDEQYF. DNA of the CDR3: TGTGCCAGCAGCCCGCAGGGTAGCGGGAGCGACGAGCAGTACTTC.

CDR3 in DNA: TGTGCCAGCAGCGCTACAGGGTACACTGAAGCTTTCTTT. Its translation is CASSATGYTEAFF. The rearrangement links TRBV13 to TRBJ1-1; perhaps TRBD1 as D (6 bases). Germline V gene sequence: CDR1 PRHDT, CDR2 FYEKMQ (reference sequence). The CDR3 spans 13 residues. V dropped 5 bases and J dropped 3 bases, with 10 bases sitting between them. Looking up the rest from reference TRBV13 and TRBJ1-1 gives the full variable domain: AAGVIQSPRHLIKEKRETATLKCYPIPRHDTVYWYQQGPGQDPQFLISFYEKMQSDKGSIPDRFSAQQFSDYHSELNMSSLELGDSALYFCASSATGYTEAFFGQGTRLTVV.

This rearrangement joins TRBV14 to TRBJ2-5; 8 bases agree with TRBD2. Trimming cost V 6 bases and J 4 bases; bases outside gene matches: 13. The germline CDR1 and CDR2 sequences are SGHDN and FVKESK. The CDR3 loop spans 16 amino acids. CDR3 loop: CASSSGLAIPRETQYF. The CDR3 DNA reads as TGTGCCAGCAGTTCTGGACTAGCCATTCCTCGAGAGACCCAGTACTTC.

CDR3 amino acids: CAISAGQPGDGYTF. CDR3 in DNA: TGTGCCATCAGTGCGGGACAGCCAGGCGATGGCTACACCTTC. The chain recombines TRBV10-3 with TRBJ1-2; 7 nucleotides agree with TRBD1. The germline gives CDR1 ENHRY, CDR2 SYGVKD. With V trimmed by 4 bases and J by 6 bases, 8 bases remained unmatched. This CDR3 contains 14 residues.

The rearrangement links TRBV19 to TRBJ1-2, with TRBD1 as a possible D gene (5 bases). In germline, CDR1 is LNHDA, CDR2 SQIVND (reference sequence). V was pared by 5 bases and J by 2 bases, with 15 bases between. This CDR3 region has 15 residues. The CDR3 DNA is TGTGCCAGTAGTTCTCAGGACACGGCAAACTATGGCTACACCTTC. Translation: CASSSQDTANYGYTF.

The chain employs TRBV29-1 and TRBJ2-5; possibly TRBD2 for D (6 bases). Germline V lookup: CDR1 SQVTM, CDR2 ANQGSEA. The CDR3 spans 17 residues. The V end lost 3 bases, the J end lost 0 bases, and 20 bases lay between the germline ends. CDR3 in DNA: TGCAGCGTTGAGGGGGGTTTGGGGGTGCGAGACCAAGAGACCCAGTACTTC. Its protein is CSVEGGLGVRDQETQYF.

V and J are TRBV5-6 and TRBJ2-1; D uncertain. Germline V gene lookup returns CDR1 SGHDT and CDR2 YYEEEE. The CDR3 contains 11 residues. V dropped 7 bases and J dropped 10 bases, with 12 bases sitting between them. Here the CDR3 reads CASGQQAEQFF. The CDR3, as DNA: TGTGCCAGCGGCCAGCAGGCCGAGCAGTTCTTC. The full variable domain, completed using reference TRBV5-6 and TRBJ2-1, is DAGVTQSPTHLIKTRGQQVTLRCSPKSGHDTVSWYQQALGQGPQFIFQYYEEEERQRGNFPDRFSGHQFPNYSSELNVNALLLGDSALYLCASGQQAEQFFGPGTRLTVL.

This chain connects TRBV7-9 to TRBJ2-1; 7 bases match TRBD1. With 8 bases clipped from V and 5 bases from J, the junction kept 6 bases outside the gene matches. Germline V lookup: CDR1 SEHNR, CDR2 FQNEAQ (reference sequence). This CDR3 region has 13 residues. The CDR3 sequence: CASRDSTHNEQFF. CDR3 nucleotide sequence: TGTGCCAGCCGGGACAGCACCCACAATGAGCAGTTCTTC.

The gene calls are TRBV25-1 and TRBJ2-4; D is unresolved. Germline V gene sequence: CDR1 MGHDK, CDR2 SYGVNS. Trimming took 4 bases from V and 1 from J, leaving 8 bases between them. The CDR3 covers 14 residues. In DNA form, the CDR3 reads TGTGCCAGCAGTGCCTCCGCGGCCAAAAACATTCAGTACTTC. Its translation: CASSASAAKNIQYF. The variable domain in full, completed from reference TRBV25-1 and TRBJ2-4, reads EADIYQTPRYLVIGTGKKITLECSQTMGHDKMYWYQQDPGMELHLIHYSYGVNSTEKGDLSSESTVSRIRTEHFPLTLESARPSHTSQYLCASSASAAKNIQYFGAGTRLSVL.

This chain joins TRBV9 and TRBJ1-5, with TRBD1 matching over 7 bases. The CDR3 consists of 14 residues. CDR1 SGDLS and CDR2 YYNGEE come from the germline V gene. V was pared by 4 bases and J by 2 bases, with 3 bases of the junction left unmatched. CDR3 DNA sequence: TGTGCCAGCAGCCCCGGACAGGGCAATCAGCCCCAGCATTTT. This encodes CASSPGQGNQPQHF.